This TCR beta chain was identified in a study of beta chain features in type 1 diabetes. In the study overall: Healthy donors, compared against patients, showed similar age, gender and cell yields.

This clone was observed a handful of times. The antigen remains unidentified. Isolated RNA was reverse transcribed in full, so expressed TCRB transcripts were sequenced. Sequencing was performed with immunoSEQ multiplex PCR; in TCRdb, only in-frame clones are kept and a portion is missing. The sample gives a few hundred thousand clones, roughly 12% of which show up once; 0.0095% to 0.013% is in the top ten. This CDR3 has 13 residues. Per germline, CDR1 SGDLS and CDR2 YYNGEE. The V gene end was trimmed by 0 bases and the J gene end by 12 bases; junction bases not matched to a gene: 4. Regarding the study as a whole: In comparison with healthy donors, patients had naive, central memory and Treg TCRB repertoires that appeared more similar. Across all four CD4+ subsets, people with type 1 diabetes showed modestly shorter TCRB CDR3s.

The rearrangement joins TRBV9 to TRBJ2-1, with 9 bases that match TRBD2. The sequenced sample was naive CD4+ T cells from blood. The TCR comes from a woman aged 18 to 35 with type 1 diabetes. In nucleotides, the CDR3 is TGTGCCAGCAGCGTAGGCGGGAGGGACAGGCAGTTCTTC. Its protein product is CASSVGGRDRQFF.